The 17 T cell receptor beta chains below were found in one sample sequenced in a study of tumor and adjacent non-tumor tissue in lung cancer. The library came from three nested PCR rounds adapted from ARM-PCR protocols. TCRdb fed the multiplex PCR reads into MiXCR, producing one record per CDR3 protein. This table has some 90,000 distinct CDR3 sequences, roughly 62% appearing once. RNA was extracted from bulk tissue without any cell sorting. The sample taken for sequencing was lung tumor tissue. These receptors all stem from a man in his sixties or seventies with non-small cell lung cancer.

This clonotype appeared a few times. A much larger clonotype is one base distant, so this may be a read error. The J gene is TRBJ1-5, the V gene TRBV4-1; TRBD1 is a possible D gene (5 bases). This CDR3 region has 18 residues. The germline V gene has CDR1 MGHRA and CDR2 YSYEKL. Trimming shortened V by 4 bases and J by 4 bases, and 23 bases separated the two germline ends. The CDR3: CASSPALRGDGRNQPQHF. In DNA form, the CDR3 reads TGCGCCAGCAGCCCCGCACTTAGAGGGGATGGGCGTAATCAGCCCCAGCATTTT.

In its sample, this clonotype was seen a few times. The chain couples TRBV12-3 or TRBV12-4 to TRBJ1-5; no clear D. The CDR3 runs 14 residues. V shed 4 bases and J shed 9 bases, with 16 bases lying between them. The CDR3 spells CASSSSPSERPQHF. The CDR3 nucleotides are TGTGCCAGCAGTTCTAGTCCCTCGGAGCGGCCCCAGCATTTT.

Comments on this clonotype: This may come from a read error, since a much larger clone is one base off. For the CDR3, the DNA is TGTGCCAGCGGTTATAACAGGGGAACTAGCGCCCAAGAGACCCAGTACTTC. This gives the protein CASGYNRGTSAQETQYF. The J gene is TRBJ2-5, the V gene TRBV6-5; perhaps D is TRBD1 or TRBD2 (7 bases each). From germline, CDR1 is MNHEY and CDR2 SVGAGI. The CDR3 runs 17 residues.

Worth noting for this clonotype: This could be a read error, since a much larger clone is one nucleotide away. The CDR3 DNA follows: TGTGCCAACAGTGACAGCTCTCCGCAGGGGGCTGGGGCCAACGTCCTGACTTTC. Its protein is CANSDSSPQGAGANVLTF. The chain couples TRBV6-4 to TRBJ2-6, with 7 bases matching TRBD1. The CDR3 runs to 18 residues. Germline lookup yields CDR1 MRHNA and CDR2 SNTAGT.

Worth noting for this clonotype: The junction does not match germline at one end; this may be a read error. This chain connects TRBV11-2 to TRBJ2-5; 7 bases line up with TRBD2. This CDR3 comprises 14 residues. The V gene's germline CDR1 is SGHAT and CDR2 FQNNGV. CDR3 protein: CARSSWEGQETQYF. Written as DNA, the CDR3 is TGCGCCAGGAGCTCATGGGAGGGCCAAGAGACCCAGTACTTC.

This clonotype was seen at least ten times. The chain uses TRBV7-2 and TRBJ2-3, with a tentative D call TRBD2 (6 bases). V gave up 6 bases and J gave up 4 bases, with 14 bases separating them. The CDR3 loop spans 14 amino acids. Germline CDR1 is SGHTA and CDR2 is FQGNSA. The CDR3 is CASSPQTSSDTQYF. The CDR3 DNA follows: TGTGCCAGCAGTCCACAGACTAGTTCAGATACGCAGTATTTT.

V usage is TRBV6-2 or TRBV6-3 and J usage is TRBJ2-3, with TRBD2 identical over 8 bases. With V trimmed by 6 bases and J by 3 bases, 8 bases remained unmatched. CDR1 is MNHEY, CDR2 SVGEGT, per germline. The CDR3 totals 15 residues. CDR3 sequence: CASSHVGLATDTQYF. CDR3 nucleotide sequence: TGTGCCAGCAGCCATGTTGGACTAGCTACAGATACGCAGTATTTT.

The rearrangement links TRBV11-2 to TRBJ2-5, with TRBD2 matching over 7 bases. With V trimmed by 4 bases and J by 5 bases, 7 bases remained unmatched. This CDR3 is built from 14 residues. Germline lookup yields CDR1 SGHAT and CDR2 FQNNGV. The CDR3 here is CASSSVGGSETQYF. The CDR3 nucleotides are TGTGCCAGCAGCTCTGTGGGGGGGTCGGAGACCCAGTACTTC. Drawing the rest from reference TRBV11-2 and TRBJ2-5, the complete variable domain is EAGVAQSPRYKIIEKRQSVAFWCNPISGHATLYWYQQILGQGPKLLIQFQNNGVVDDSQLPKDRFSAERLKGVDSTLKIQPAKLEDSAVYLCASSSVGGSETQYFGPGTRLLVL.

Worth noting for this clonotype: The junction departs from germline at one end; a sequencing error may be responsible. CDR3: CASSLESPTSCNEQFF. CDR3 bases: TGTGCCAGTAGCTTGGAGAGCCCGACGTCCTGCAATGAGCAGTTCTTC. The chain has TRBV5-6 and TRBJ2-1; D not resolved. The CDR3 extends over 16 amino acids. Germline V gene data show CDR1 as SGHDT and CDR2 as YYEEEE.

As concerns this clonotype: Since a much larger clone is just one base distant, this may be a read error. In nucleotides, the CDR3 is TGCAGTGCTAGGCCTGTCGCTCGGCCCCAGCATTTT. Its protein product is CSARPVARPQHF. The chain carries TRBV20-1 and TRBJ1-5; D remains ambiguous. CDR3 length equals 12 residues. V lost 3 bases and J lost 9, with 12 bases in between. Germline V gene data show CDR1 as DFQATT and CDR2 as SNEGSKA (reference sequence).

The gene calls are TRBV4-1 and TRBJ2-7; TRBD2 agrees at 7 bases. The germline CDR1 and CDR2 sequences are MGHRA and YSYEKL. J lost 11 bases, V lost 0 bases, and 16 bases had no gene match. This CDR3 region has 16 residues. The chain's CDR3 is CASSQDRVAGYYGKYF. For the CDR3, the DNA is TGCGCCAGCAGCCAAGATCGGGTAGCGGGTTACTACGGGAAGTACTTC.

Ten or more counts support this clonotype. The chain joins TRBV6-5 to TRBJ2-2, with D unclear. The V and J ends lost 8 bases and 0 bases respectively, with 16 bases between them. The CDR3 is made up of 16 amino acids. CDR1 and CDR2 (germline): MNHEY, SVGAGI. CDR3 in DNA: TGTGCCAGCTCCTTAGGGCACAGCCCGAACACCGGGGAGCTGTTTTTT. Translation gives CASSLGHSPNTGELFF.

This chain joins TRBV29-1 and TRBJ2-2; 7 bases are shared with TRBD1. Germline assignment: CDR1 SQVTM and CDR2 ANQGSEA. The CDR3 has 14 amino acids. V gave up 7 bases and J gave up 17 bases; unmatched junction bases: 22. The chain's CDR3 is CSERVGGWAGEPFF. The CDR3 DNA sequence: TGCAGCGAGAGGGTAGGGGGCTGGGCCGGGGAGCCCTTTTTT.

Note on this clonotype: One base away lies a much larger clone, so this may be a sequencing read error. The chain is built from TRBV5-1 and TRBJ1-5, with 7 bases lining up with TRBD1. The J call may be mistaken, given a closer DNA end match to TRBJ2-3. The length of the CDR3 is 14 residues. Germline lookup yields CDR1 SGHRS and CDR2 YFSETQ. This chain's CDR3 is CASSWTGVDQPQYF. CDR3 coding DNA: TGCGCCAGCAGCTGGACAGGCGTTGATCAGCCCCAGTATTTT.

The chain uses TRBV6-5 and TRBJ1-5; tentative D call: TRBD1 (6 bases). CDR1 is MNHEY and CDR2 is SVGAGI in the germline V gene. The CDR3 spans 16 residues. V lost 9 bases, J lost 4 bases, and 22 bases lay in between. The CDR3 DNA is TGTGCCAGAAGTCCCTGGGACAAAGGAAAAAATCAGCCCCAGCATTTT. It translates to CARSPWDKGKNQPQHF.

The CDR3 loop reads CASSQSPRGREGYTF. The CDR3 DNA sequence: TGCGCCAGCAGTCAAAGTCCTCGGGGGCGCGAGGGCTACACCTTC. The chain carries TRBV23-1 and TRBJ1-2; a possible D gene is TRBD1 (6 bases). TRBV23-1 is designated an ORF whose function remains uncertain. With 2 bases removed from V and 8 bases from J, the gap between germline ends came to 18 bases. The CDR3 has 15 amino acids.

Comment on this clonotype: Its ends do not fully match the called genes, so a read error is possible. The V gene is TRBV14, the J gene TRBJ2-4; D tentatively fits TRBD1 or TRBD2 (5 bases each). The germline V gene has CDR1 SGHDN and CDR2 FVKESK. The CDR3 extends over 15 amino acids. CDR3 nucleotides: TGTGTCAGCAGCCAGGGCCCTAGCAGCCAAAACATTCAGTACTTC. Its translation: CVSSQGPSSQNIQYF. The full variable domain, completed using reference TRBV14 and TRBJ2-4, is EAGVTQFPSHSVIEKGQTVTLRCDPISGHDNLYWYRRVMGKEIKFLLHFVKESKQDESGMPNNRFLAERTGGTYSTLKVQPAELEDSGVYFCVSSQGPSSQNIQYFGAGTRLSVL.